This T cell receptor beta chain was identified in a study of glioma-infiltrating T cells after dendritic cell vaccination. Time point reported: after dendritic cell vaccination, including at tumor progression/relapse. Selection required adequate fresh-frozen tumor tissue plus more than two years' survival data. The table came from immunoSEQ multiplex PCR; TCRdb's copy has only in-frame clones and leaves some out. In the table there are more than 75,000 clones, around 83% of which are singletons. The CDR3 covers 13 residues. Germline CDR1 and CDR2: SQVTM and ANQGSEA. V lost 6 bases, J lost 3 bases, and 4 bases stayed unmatched.

This material consisted of blood, taken after dendritic cell vaccination. The TCR comes from a human donor with glioblastoma. V is TRBV29-1 and J is TRBJ1-1; TRBD1 aligns across 10 bases. Written as DNA, the CDR3 is TGCAGCGTGACAGGGGGCCTGGACACTGAAGCTTTCTTT. Translation gives CSVTGGLDTEAFF.